The 27 T cell receptor beta chains presented below share a single source sample, sequenced in a study of blood T cell repertoires in COVID-19. The assay was immunoSEQ multiplex PCR, and TCRdb's table has in-frame clones only and misses some. The sample lists about 190,000 clones, 90% occurring once. Material for sequencing was peripheral blood. The receptors stem from a man aged 45-65 years with acute or convalescent COVID-19.

CDR3 protein: CASSYMAGSTDTQYF. CDR3 nucleotide sequence: TGTGCCAGCAGTTACATGGCAGGTAGCACAGATACGCAGTATTTT. The chain joins TRBV6-5 to TRBJ2-3; D gene unclear. CDR3 length: 15 amino acids. Germline CDR1 is MNHEY and CDR2 is SVGAGI. V lost 2 bases, J lost 0 bases, and 9 bases lay in between.

The chain uses TRBV6-1 and TRBJ1-2, with 8 bases lining up with TRBD1. The germline V gene encodes CDR1 MNHNS and CDR2 SASEGT. This CDR3 contains 15 residues. V dropped 0 bases and J dropped 2; count of bases not matched to a gene: 2. The CDR3: CASSEAWTGNYGYTF. Here the CDR3 DNA reads TGTGCCAGCAGTGAAGCTTGGACAGGGAACTATGGCTACACCTTC.

V is TRBV21-1 and J is TRBJ2-3; the table's D call of TRBD2 was not tested on the DNA. TRBV21-1 is classified as a pseudogene. The CDR3 runs to 19 residues. CDR3 sequence (DNA): TGTGCCAGCAGCAAAAAAGGGAGATTAAGCGGGAGGAGCACAGATACGCAGTATTTT. Translated, it gives CASSKKGRLSGRSTDTQYF.

This chain links TRBV28 with TRBJ1-5; maybe TRBD1 (5 bases). The germline V gene encodes CDR1 MDHEN and CDR2 SYDVKM. Deletions cut 7 bases from V and 5 bases from J, with 15 bases between. The CDR3 is 14 amino acids. DNA of the CDR3: TGTGCCAGCACCGACCTCTCGGGGGATCAGCCCCAGCATTTT. It yields the protein CASTDLSGDQPQHF. Full variable domain (outside the CDR3, taken from reference TRBV28 and TRBJ1-5): DVKVTQSSRYLVKRTGEKVFLECVQDMDHENMFWYRQDPGLGLRLIYFSYDVKMKEKGDIPEGYSVSREKKERFSLILESASTNQTSMYLCASTDLSGDQPQHFGDGTRLSIL.

The chain has TRBV28 and TRBJ1-2, with 10 bases identical to TRBD1. V lost 8 bases to trimming and J lost 3 bases; unmatched junction nucleotides: 3. Per germline, CDR1 MDHEN and CDR2 SYDVKM. This CDR3 has 13 residues. The CDR3: CASLTGGDYGYTF. Here the CDR3 DNA reads TGTGCCAGCCTGACAGGGGGCGACTATGGCTACACCTTC.

The rearrangement joins TRBV28 to TRBJ1-6, with TRBD1 identical over 7 bases. Germline V gene data show CDR1 as MDHEN and CDR2 as SYDVKM. The CDR3 consists of 17 residues. Germline trimming cut 8 bases from V and 5 bases from J; bases unmatched to any gene: 15. Here the CDR3 DNA reads TGTGCCAGCTCACAATGGTGGGGACAGCCAGATAATTCACCCCTCCACTTT. As protein: CASSQWWGQPDNSPLHF.

The chain is built from TRBV29-1 and TRBJ2-1, with D possibly TRBD1 on 5 matching bases. The CDR3 extends over 13 amino acids. V was clipped by 4 bases and J by 1 base, with 8 bases between them. From germline, CDR1 is SQVTM and CDR2 ANQGSEA. As DNA, the CDR3 is TGCAGCGTTGCGCAGGGATCCTACAATGAGCAGTTCTTC. Residues: CSVAQGSYNEQFF.

The J gene is TRBJ1-1, the V gene TRBV7-9, with D perhaps TRBD1 (5 bases). There are 14 residues in the CDR3. Trimming took 5 bases from V and 5 from J, leaving 15 bases between them. The germline gives CDR1 SEHNR, CDR2 FQNEAQ (reference sequence). CDR3 sequence (DNA): TGTGCCAGCAGCCAAATAGGGGTTGGGACTGAAGCTTTCTTT. Translation: CASSQIGVGTEAFF.

V usage is TRBV7-2 and J usage is TRBJ2-7; 7 bases map to TRBD2. Germline values: CDR1 SGHTA, CDR2 FQGNSA. The CDR3 consists of 13 residues. The J segment lost 3 bases and the V segment lost 5 bases, leaving 4 bases of the junction unmatched. CDR3 protein: CASSRGRGYEQYF. The CDR3 DNA sequence: TGTGCCAGCAGCCGGGGGAGGGGCTACGAGCAGTACTTC.

The J gene is TRBJ1-1, the V gene TRBV19, with TRBD1 matching 11 bases. There are 15 residues in the CDR3. V trimming: 7 bases; J trimming: 0 bases; junction bases outside the gene matches: 4. Germline lookup yields CDR1 LNHDA and CDR2 SQIVND (reference sequence). CDR3 DNA: TGTGCCAGTACGGGGGGACAGGGGGTGAACACTGAAGCTTTCTTT. It specifies CASTGGQGVNTEAFF. Variable domain in full (rest from reference TRBV19 and TRBJ1-1): DGGITQSPKYLFRKEGQNVTLSCEQNLNHDAMYWYRQDPGQGLRLIYYSQIVNDFQKGDIAEGYSVSREKKESFPLTVTSAQKNPTAFYLCASTGGQGVNTEAFFGQGTRLTVV.

This chain uses TRBV25-1 with TRBJ1-1; TRBD1 matches 10 bases. V was clipped by 6 bases and J by 12 bases; unmatched bases: 7. This CDR3 is 12 amino acids long. CDR1 and CDR2 from the germline V gene are MGHDK and SYGVNS. The CDR3 sequence: CASSIPGQGTFF. Written as DNA, the CDR3 is TGTGCCAGCAGCATCCCGGGACAGGGGACTTTCTTT.

The chain has TRBV7-9 and TRBJ2-2; the match to TRBD2 covers 7 bases. V was pared by 8 bases and J by 1 base, with 4 bases of the junction left unmatched. There are 14 residues in the CDR3. Germline V gene sequence: CDR1 SEHNR, CDR2 FQNEAQ (reference sequence). The CDR3 DNA sequence: TGTGCCAGCCTGCGGGAGAAGAACACCGGGGAGCTGTTTTTT. Translated: CASLREKNTGELFF.

The chain couples TRBV10-3 to TRBJ2-7; D might be TRBD1 (5 bases). Per the germline V gene, CDR1 is ENHRY and CDR2 is SYGVKD. The CDR3 runs to 12 residues. Trimming stripped 4 bases from V and 5 bases from J, with 9 bases between. The CDR3 sequence is CAISVKGHEQYF. Here the CDR3 DNA reads TGTGCCATCAGTGTAAAGGGGCACGAGCAGTACTTC.

This clone was seen just once. The chain recombines TRBV28 with TRBJ2-7; TRBD2 agrees at 11 bases. V was pared by 7 bases and J by 0 bases, with 5 bases of the junction left unmatched. Germline assignment: CDR1 MDHEN and CDR2 SYDVKM. CDR3 length equals 15 residues. CDR3 loop: CASTLAGGSSYEQYF. The CDR3, as DNA: TGTGCCAGCACCCTAGCGGGAGGTAGCTCCTACGAGCAGTACTTC.

This chain connects TRBV19 to TRBJ2-1; TRBD2 agrees at 12 bases. The CDR3 spans 16 residues. Germline V gene lookup returns CDR1 LNHDA and CDR2 SQIVND (reference sequence). V trimming: 3 bases; J trimming: 7 bases; junction bases outside the gene matches: 7. The CDR3 DNA sequence: TGTGCCAGTAGTATTGTGGCTAGCGGGAGGGGAAATGAGCAGTTCTTC. Translating it yields CASSIVASGRGNEQFF.

The chain couples TRBV7-8 to TRBJ1-5; TRBD1 aligns across 9 bases. J gave up 9 bases and V 1 base, and 7 bases lay outside the gene matches. The CDR3 loop spans 15 amino acids. The V gene's germline CDR1 is SGHVS and CDR2 FQNEAQ. CDR3 protein: CASSLGGQGGRPQHF. The CDR3 DNA is TGTGCCAGCAGCTTAGGGGGACAGGGAGGTCGGCCCCAGCATTTT.

This chain connects TRBV7-2 to TRBJ1-5; 8 nucleotides agree with TRBD1. The CDR3 consists of 14 residues. Germline loops: CDR1 SGHTA, CDR2 FQGNSA. V dropped 6 bases and J dropped 3; count of bases not matched to a gene: 4. The CDR3 region has the DNA TGTGCCAGCAGATCGGGACAGGTCAATCAGCCCCAGCATTTT. Translating gives CASRSGQVNQPQHF.

The chain joins TRBV10-3 to TRBJ1-2, with a weak D call TRBD1 (6 bases). Germline assignment: CDR1 ENHRY and CDR2 SYGVKD. With 7 bases removed from V and 4 bases from J, the gap between germline ends came to 13 bases. The CDR3 has 13 residues. CDR3 DNA sequence: TGTGCCATCACCATGGACAGAGCCTATGGCTACACCTTC. Amino acids: CAITMDRAYGYTF.

V gene TRBV7-8 combines with J gene TRBJ2-2; D not certain. V was pared by 6 bases and J by 0 bases, with 8 bases between. The CDR3 has 14 amino acids. The germline CDR1 and CDR2 sequences are SGHVS and FQNEAQ. Here the CDR3 reads CASSLGANTGELFF. The CDR3, as DNA: TGTGCCAGCAGTCTAGGAGCGAACACCGGGGAGCTGTTTTTT.

The chain joins TRBV7-9 to TRBJ2-3, with 13 bases fitting TRBD2. Germline loops: CDR1 SEHNR, CDR2 FQNEAQ (reference sequence). V shed 5 bases and J 5 bases; nucleotides not matched to a gene: 1. CDR3 length equals 14 residues. The CDR3 protein is CASSTSGGVDTQYF. The DNA of the CDR3 is TGTGCCAGCAGCACTAGCGGGGGGGTAGATACGCAGTATTTT.

The gene calls are TRBV7-9 and TRBJ1-2; D may be TRBD1 (6 bases). Germline CDR1 reads SEHNR; CDR2 reads FQNEAQ (reference sequence). Between the trimmed V and J ends, which lost 5 bases and 5 bases, there was a span of 21 bases. The CDR3 length is 16 residues. This CDR3 is CASSPLLGAREYGYTF. The CDR3, as DNA: TGTGCCAGCAGCCCCCTCTTGGGGGCGCGGGAGTATGGCTACACCTTC.

J is TRBJ2-3 and V is TRBV18; 8 bases line up with TRBD1. V shed 6 bases and J 0 bases; nucleotides not matched to a gene: 11. Germline V gives CDR1 KGHSH, CDR2 LQKENI. The CDR3 is made up of 17 amino acids. The CDR3 DNA is TGTGCCAGCTCCCTTGGCGGACAGGGCCGAAGCACAGATACGCAGTATTTT. Protein product: CASSLGGQGRSTDTQYF.

V usage is TRBV6-6 and J usage is TRBJ2-1; the match to TRBD2 covers 7 bases. The V segment lost 2 bases and the J segment 8 bases; nucleotides outside the gene matches: 9. The CDR3 is 15 amino acids. CDR1 and CDR2 from the germline V gene are MNHNY and SVGAGI (reference sequence). Here the CDR3 reads CASSYLRGRADEQFF. CDR3 bases: TGTGCCAGCAGTTACCTTCGGGGGAGGGCCGATGAGCAGTTCTTC.

The CDR3 is CASSQAQGGPETQYF. CDR3 DNA: TGCGCCAGCAGCCAAGCACAGGGAGGGCCAGAGACCCAGTACTTC. This chain uses TRBV4-3 with TRBJ2-5; possible D gene TRBD2, 7 bases. Trimming removed 1 base from V and 4 bases from J, with 13 bases in between. This CDR3 region has 15 residues. Per the germline V gene, CDR1 is LGHNA and CDR2 is YSLEER.

This chain joins TRBV7-2 and TRBJ2-1; D perhaps matches TRBD1 (6 bases). The CDR3 spans 15 residues. Per germline, CDR1 SGHTA and CDR2 FQGNSA. The V and J ends lost 1 base and 1 base respectively, with 8 bases between them. The CDR3 is CASSLVQGSYNEQFF. CDR3 in DNA: TGTGCCAGCAGCTTAGTACAGGGTTCCTACAATGAGCAGTTCTTC.

The V call is TRBV16, the J call TRBJ2-3; a possible D gene is TRBD1 (5 bases). Germline V gene lookup returns CDR1 KGHSY and CDR2 FQNENV. The germline V and J ends were trimmed by 1 base and 0 bases, with 8 bases remaining between them. CDR3 length: 15 residues. The CDR3 loop is CASSQLTASTDTQYF. The CDR3 coding sequence is TGTGCCAGCAGCCAATTGACAGCTAGCACAGATACGCAGTATTTT.

The genes are TRBV27 and TRBJ2-3; the match to TRBD2 covers 8 bases. CDR3 size: 14 residues. Germline V gene sequence: CDR1 MNHEY, CDR2 SMNVEV (reference sequence). V was pared by 5 bases and J by 3 bases, with 4 bases of the junction left unmatched. CDR3 DNA: TGTGCCAGCAGTCGGGCGGGGGGAACAGATACGCAGTATTTT. Translating it yields CASSRAGGTDTQYF.